The 13 T cell receptor beta chains below come from one sample, sequenced in a study of blood T cell repertoires in COVID-19. Some clones are missing from TCRdb's copy, which holds only in-frame ones; the method was immunoSEQ multiplex PCR. Of some 340,000 clones in the sample, over 70% were seen once. Sequencing used peripheral blood. The receptors were sampled from a man under 40 with active or convalescent COVID-19.

This chain links TRBV29-1 with TRBJ1-2, with D uncertain. This CDR3 contains 11 residues. CDR1 and CDR2 from the germline V gene are SQVTM and ANQGSEA. Trimming removed 2 bases at V and 8 bases at J, with 9 bases between. The CDR3 here is CSVEREWGYTF. The CDR3 DNA follows: TGCAGCGTTGAAAGGGAGTGGGGCTACACCTTC.

CDR3: CATTLVGGRSYEQYF. Written as DNA, the CDR3 is TGCGCCACCACCCTTGTCGGCGGGAGATCGTACGAGCAGTACTTC. The chain links TRBV10-1 to TRBJ2-7; TRBD2 matches at 7 bases. Germline loops: CDR1 WNHNN, CDR2 SYGVQD (reference sequence). CDR3 length: 15 residues. V lost 10 bases and J lost 4; bases outside the gene matches: 16.

This chain links TRBV30 with TRBJ1-3, with D tentatively TRBD1 (5 bases). From germline, CDR1 is GTSNPN and CDR2 SVGIG (reference sequence). Trimming stripped 5 bases from V and 3 bases from J, with 11 bases between. The CDR3 extends over 13 amino acids. The CDR3 DNA is TGTGCCTGGGGTCTGACAGATGGAAACACCATATATTTT. It yields the protein CAWGLTDGNTIYF.

The V gene is TRBV9, the J gene TRBJ1-2; 10 bases align to TRBD1. Trimming removed 3 bases from V and 6 bases from J; junction bases left unmatched: 23. Germline V lookup: CDR1 SGDLS, CDR2 YYNGEE. The CDR3 runs 20 residues. CDR3 amino acids: CASSGPTSLSTGGGIHGYTF. CDR3 sequence (DNA): TGTGCCAGCAGCGGTCCCACTAGTTTGTCGACAGGGGGCGGCATCCATGGCTACACCTTC.

The CDR3: CASSLAGANEQFF. CDR3 DNA: TGTGCCAGCAGCTTAGCTGGGGCCAATGAGCAGTTCTTC. The gene calls are TRBV11-3 and TRBJ2-1, with a tentative D call TRBD1 (5 bases). This CDR3 is 13 amino acids long. The germline V gene has CDR1 SGHNT and CDR2 YENEEA. Trimming took off 1 base at V and 6 bases at J, with 7 bases between the two ends.

This clone was detected once. The chain uses TRBV28 and TRBJ1-4, with 7 bases matching TRBD1. Germline lookup yields CDR1 MDHEN and CDR2 SYDVKM. The CDR3 is made up of 14 amino acids. V shed 2 bases, J shed 5 bases, and the junction held 2 bases outside the gene matches. CDR3 nucleotides: TGTGCCAGCAGTTTAGGGGACAGCAATGAAAAACTGTTTTTT. It yields the protein CASSLGDSNEKLFF. Combining the CDR3 with reference TRBV28 and TRBJ1-4 gives the whole variable domain DVKVTQSSRYLVKRTGEKVFLECVQDMDHENMFWYRQDPGLGLRLIYFSYDVKMKEKGDIPEGYSVSREKKERFSLILESASTNQTSMYLCASSLGDSNEKLFFGSGTQLSVL.

The chain recombines TRBV2 with TRBJ2-7; 10 bases agree with TRBD1. Looked up from germline, CDR1 is SNHLY and CDR2 is FYNNEI. V shed 6 bases and J 2 bases; nucleotides not matched to a gene: 1. The CDR3 sequence is 13 residues long. In nucleotides, the CDR3 is TGTGCCAGCAGCGGGACAGGGGCCTACGAGCAGTACTTC. It specifies CASSGTGAYEQYF.

V gene TRBV19 combines with J gene TRBJ2-2; D gene ambiguous. Per the germline V gene, CDR1 is LNHDA and CDR2 is SQIVND (reference sequence). The CDR3 sequence is 12 residues long. V dropped 5 bases and J dropped 3 bases, with 4 bases sitting between them. The DNA of the CDR3 is TGTGCCAGTAGTCTGTACACCGGGGAGCTGTTTTTT. Translated, it gives CASSLYTGELFF. The whole variable domain, remainder taken from reference TRBV19 and TRBJ2-2, is DGGITQSPKYLFRKEGQNVTLSCEQNLNHDAMYWYRQDPGQGLRLIYYSQIVNDFQKGDIAEGYSVSREKKESFPLTVTSAQKNPTAFYLCASSLYTGELFFGEGSRLTVL.

The chain employs TRBV6-5 and TRBJ2-5; D ambiguous. Germline V lookup: CDR1 MNHEY, CDR2 SVGAGI. This CDR3 region has 11 residues. V lost 7 bases to trimming and J lost 5 bases, with 8 bases between them. The CDR3 region has the DNA TGTGCCAGCAATTGGCATGAGACCCAGTACTTC. The encoded protein is CASNWHETQYF.

The genes are TRBV4-1 and TRBJ1-3, with D perhaps matching TRBD1 (6 bases). Trimming took off 1 base at V and 0 bases at J, with 10 bases between the two ends. CDR1 MGHRA and CDR2 YSYEKL come from the germline V gene. The CDR3 spans 16 residues. In nucleotides, the CDR3 is TGCGCCAGCAGCCAAGGGACAGTCCTCTCTGGAAACACCATATATTTT. This codes for CASSQGTVLSGNTIYF.

The chain is built from TRBV29-1 and TRBJ2-2; a possible D gene is TRBD1 (5 bases). There are 16 residues in the CDR3. Looked up from germline, CDR1 is SQVTM and CDR2 is ANQGSEA. V was trimmed by 2 bases and J by 5 bases, leaving 18 bases between them. Here the CDR3 reads CSVESWTPHRTGELFF. The DNA for the CDR3 is TGCAGCGTTGAATCCTGGACACCCCATCGGACCGGGGAGCTGTTTTTT.

V and J are TRBV2 and TRBJ2-5; D gene unclear. This CDR3 region has 13 residues. From germline, CDR1 is SNHLY and CDR2 FYNNEI. V dropped 4 bases and J dropped 0 bases, with 6 bases sitting between them. CDR3 loop: CASSGDYQETQYF. In nucleotides, the CDR3 is TGTGCCAGCAGTGGAGACTACCAAGAGACCCAGTACTTC.

V usage is TRBV30 and J usage is TRBJ1-5; D remains ambiguous. CDR1 is GTSNPN and CDR2 is SVGIG in the germline V gene (reference sequence). This CDR3 region has 14 residues. V shed 0 bases and J shed 2 bases, with 8 bases lying between them. The CDR3 is CAWSVGPGNQPQHF. The CDR3 bases are TGTGCCTGGAGTGTTGGGCCAGGCAATCAGCCCCAGCATTTT.